These 14 T cell receptor beta chains were all obtained from the same sample, sequenced in a study of low-dose radiotherapy and immunotherapy resistance in tumors (dated by TCRdb to between 2020 and 2023). The sample's time point label, in plain terms: before trial treatment. TCRdb lists the instrument as Illumina MiniSeq. First-strand cDNA was synthesized using Superscript III and a set of TRAV- and TRBV-specific primers, so that both TCRalpha and TCRbeta chains were covered. TCRs were amplified with Phusion for approximately 18 PCR cycles, with a constant-region primer paired with the adapter attached to the V primers. Using fastp at Q25 and MiXCR, TCRdb reprocessed the public reads and kept productive beta chains. Each entry merges the rows of one CDR3 protein and shows their most common DNA and genes. For this sample there are 75,000 to 95,000 distinct CDR3 sequences; 8% to 10% appear just once. Around 0.97% of the sample belongs to the ten largest clones.

The sequencing used PBMCs, collected before treatment. The receptor source for this set is a male donor with prostate cancer.

This clonotype was found many times. The V and J genes are TRBV11-2 and TRBJ2-2, with TRBD2 matching 10 bases. The CDR3 is 16 amino acids. Trimming took 5 bases from V and 4 from J; bases not matched to a gene: 7. The germline V gene has CDR1 SGHAT and CDR2 FQNNGV. As DNA, the CDR3 is TGTGCCAGCAGCGCTAGCGGGAGTGCCGGCACCGGGGAGCTGTTTTTT. Translating gives CASSASGSAGTGELFF.

This clonotype was seen ten or more times. The chain uses TRBV12-3 or TRBV12-4 and TRBJ2-7; the D is unclear. Trimming took off 0 bases at V and 7 bases at J, with 16 bases between the two ends. The CDR3 runs to 15 residues. For the CDR3, the DNA is TGTGCCAGCAGTTTAGCCGGGCCCGGGTTGAAGGAGCAGTACTTC. Translated: CASSLAGPGLKEQYF.

Concerning this clonotype: This is likely an artifact of a read error, given a far larger clone one base away. The chain carries TRBV5-3 and TRBJ1-4; D unclear. TRBV5-3 is designated an ORF whose function remains uncertain. The CDR3 is 14 residues long. V was pared by 8 bases and J by 3 bases, with 14 bases between. CDR3 nucleotides: TGTGCCAGCAGCGTGGCTAGGGCTAATGAAAAACTGTTTTTT. Translating gives CASSVARANEKLFF.

This clonotype was detected ten times or more. The V call is TRBV9, the J call TRBJ2-5, with 7 bases lining up with TRBD2. Trimming cost V 3 bases and J 1 base; bases outside gene matches: 12. This CDR3 comprises 17 residues. CDR1 is SGDLS and CDR2 is YYNGEE in the germline V gene. The CDR3 DNA reads as TGTGCCAGCAGCGAGGGAGGGAGGTCCCCCCTCCAAGAGACCCAGTACTTC. Protein: CASSEGGRSPLQETQYF.

At least ten counts were recorded for this clonotype. The rearrangement joins TRBV5-8 to TRBJ1-1; D is ambiguous. From germline, CDR1 is SGHTS and CDR2 YDEGEE. The V end was cut by 4 bases, the J end by 11 bases, with 9 bases between. The CDR3 is made up of 10 amino acids. CDR3 nucleotide sequence: TGTGCCAGCAGCCTTGGAAGGGCTTTCTTT. The encoded protein is CASSLGRAFF.

This clonotype was counted at least ten times. V and J are TRBV28 and TRBJ1-3, with 9 bases lining up with TRBD1. The V gene's germline CDR1 is MDHEN and CDR2 SYDVKM. This CDR3 spans 17 amino acids. After removal of 6 bases from V and 4 bases from J, the junction contained 13 bases not matched to a gene. This chain's CDR3 is CASRPDWTGARGNTIYF. The CDR3 coding sequence is TGTGCCAGCAGGCCAGACTGGACAGGGGCCCGGGGAAACACCATATATTTT.

This clonotype was counted at least ten times. The chain joins TRBV4-3 to TRBJ2-3, with 7 bases that match TRBD2. The CDR3 extends over 13 amino acids. Germline trimming cut 8 bases from V and 0 bases from J; bases unmatched to any gene: 2. Germline V gene sequence: CDR1 LGHNA, CDR2 YSLEER. CDR3 DNA: TGCGCCAGCGGTAGCGGGAGCACAGATACGCAGTATTTT. Translated: CASGSGSTDTQYF.

This clonotype appeared a few times. The chain carries TRBV6-2 or TRBV6-3 and TRBJ2-7; 9 nucleotides line up with TRBD2. The CDR3 spans 14 residues. Per germline, CDR1 MNHEY and CDR2 SVGEGT. V lost 5 bases and J lost 3; bases outside the gene matches: 5. CDR3 DNA sequence: TGTGCCAGCAGTCGCTATAGCGGGGGCTACGAGCAGTACTTC. Translating gives CASSRYSGGYEQYF.

With respect to this clonotype: Being one base from a much bigger clone, this may be a read error. The V and J genes are TRBV13 and TRBJ1-2, with unresolved D. CDR3 size: 11 residues. With 5 bases removed from V and 1 base from J, the gap between germline ends came to 2 bases. Germline loops: CDR1 PRHDT, CDR2 FYEKMQ (reference sequence). This CDR3 reads CASSGNYGYTF. In DNA, the CDR3 is TGTGCCAGCAGCGGTAACTATGGCTACACCTTC.

This clonotype was recorded many times. The chain has TRBV28 and TRBJ2-1; TRBD2 matches at 7 bases. Trimming removed 8 bases from V and 0 bases from J; junction bases left unmatched: 7. Germline assignment: CDR1 MDHEN and CDR2 SYDVKM. CDR3 length equals 15 residues. The CDR3 protein is CASRGVLSSYNEQFF. The CDR3 nucleotides are TGTGCCAGCCGGGGGGTGCTGAGCTCCTACAATGAGCAGTTCTTC.

In this sample, this clonotype turned up many times. The CDR3 coding sequence is TGTGCCAGCAGCCAGGGACAGGATAATTCACCCCTCCACTTT. Its protein is CASSQGQDNSPLHF. The chain joins TRBV7-2 to TRBJ1-6; TRBD1 matches 8 bases. Trimming took 5 bases from V and 5 from J; bases not matched to a gene: 2. The CDR3 has 14 amino acids. Germline loops: CDR1 SGHTA, CDR2 FQGNSA.

The J gene is TRBJ1-2, the V gene TRBV4-1, with a weak D call TRBD1 (5 bases). Trimming removed 0 bases at V and 2 bases at J, with 13 bases between. This CDR3 has 16 residues. Per germline, CDR1 MGHRA and CDR2 YSYEKL. The DNA for the CDR3 is TGCGCCAGCAGCCAAGAAGCAGGGACTGCAAACTATGGCTACACCTTC. It codes for CASSQEAGTANYGYTF.

Comments on this clonotype: A far larger clone is just one base off, so this is likely a read error. V gene TRBV27 combines with J gene TRBJ2-5; possibly TRBD2 for D (6 bases). V lost 6 bases to trimming and J lost 11 bases, with 22 bases between them. CDR3 length: 14 residues. Germline V lookup: CDR1 MNHEY, CDR2 SMNVEV (reference sequence). The CDR3 here is CASRVGSGDNEQYF. DNA of the CDR3: TGTGCCAGCAGAGTGGGTAGCGGAGACAATGAGCAGTACTTC.

This chain uses TRBV20-1 with TRBJ2-7, with unresolved D. Germline values: CDR1 DFQATT, CDR2 SNEGSKA (reference sequence). The length of the CDR3 is 11 residues. V lost 3 bases and J lost 6, with 9 bases in between. The CDR3 loop is CSASNGFEQYF. The CDR3 nucleotides read TGCAGTGCTAGTAATGGTTTCGAGCAGTACTTC.